The 20 T cell receptor beta chains listed next were all sequenced from one sample in a study of breast tumors, draining lymph nodes, adjacent tissues (TCRdb year 2016). The axillary draining lymph nodes of breast cancer patients were the source of the lymph node samples. Preparation of the library involved multiplex PCR. Sequenced on an Illumina HiSeq 2000. Using fastp at Q25 and MiXCR, TCRdb reprocessed the public reads and kept productive beta chains. Rows matching on CDR3 protein sequence are summarized as one entry with the most common DNA and genes. Across this sample there are around 230,000 distinct CDR3 sequences, with less than 40% seen only once. Just over 1.4% of the sample is taken by the ten largest. The sequenced sample consisted of axillary lymph node tissue. These receptors were obtained from a female donor with breast cancer. Some clones in this sample may be carry-over from other donors' samples.

The chain couples TRBV30 to TRBJ1-1, with D perhaps matching TRBD1 (5 bases). Per germline, CDR1 GTSNPN and CDR2 SVGIG (reference sequence). The CDR3 is 16 residues long. The V gene lost 4 bases and the J gene lost 1 base, with 19 bases spanning the gap. The CDR3: CAWIWVFGGGNTEAFF. For the CDR3, the DNA is TGTGCCTGGATCTGGGTATTTGGGGGAGGGAACACTGAAGCTTTCTTT.

The chain uses TRBV24-1 and TRBJ1-6; 8 bases align to TRBD1. The V gene end was trimmed by 5 bases and the J gene end by 6 bases; junction bases not matched to a gene: 17. CDR1 and CDR2 (germline): KGHDR, SFDVKD. The CDR3 covers 19 residues. CDR3 sequence (DNA): TGTGCCACCAGTGCTAGAGACCAAGTGGCGGGACAGGCTAATTCACCCCTCCACTTT. This sequence encodes CATSARDQVAGQANSPLHF.

This clonotype came up once. The rearrangement links TRBV15 to TRBJ2-1; the match to TRBD2 covers 11 bases. CDR3 size: 15 residues. CDR1 and CDR2 from the germline V gene are LNHNV and YYDKDF (reference sequence). The V segment lost 2 bases and the J segment 8 bases; nucleotides outside the gene matches: 5. In DNA, the CDR3 is TGTGCCACCAGCAGAATAGCGGGAGGGTTCGATGAGCAGTTCTTC. It is translated as CATSRIAGGFDEQFF.

The chain employs TRBV24-1 and TRBJ2-7; 8 positions match TRBD1. The J segment lost 6 bases and the V segment lost 2 bases, leaving 8 bases of the junction unmatched. The CDR3 extends over 15 amino acids. Germline V gene data show CDR1 as KGHDR and CDR2 as SFDVKD. CDR3: CATSDSLTGAGEQYF. In DNA form, the CDR3 reads TGTGCCACCAGTGATTCGCTGACAGGGGCCGGCGAGCAGTACTTC.

This clonotype was counted ten times or more. The chain links TRBV5-5 to TRBJ1-4; D gene uncertain. The CDR3 length is 15 residues. V lost 1 base, J lost 1 base, and 8 bases lay in between. Germline V gene data show CDR1 as SGHKS and CDR2 as YYEKEE (reference sequence). The CDR3 nucleotides read TGTGCCAGCAGCTTGTTGGCGGGAACTAATGAAAAACTGTTTTTT. This translates into CASSLLAGTNEKLFF.

This clonotype was recorded many times. Its ends do not fully match the called genes, so a read error is possible. The chain joins TRBV2 to TRBJ2-5; D is undetermined. This CDR3 has 14 residues. Germline V CDR1 and CDR2: SNHLY, FYNNEI. DNA for the CDR3: TGTGCCAGCAGTGAAGTTTCATACCAGGAGACCCAGTACTTC. Amino acids: CASSEVSYQETQYF. The complete variable domain, with remaining parts taken from reference TRBV2 and TRBJ2-5, reads EPEVTQTPSHQVTQMGQEVILRCVPISNHLYFYWYRQILGQKVEFLVSFYNNEISEKSEIFDDQFSVERPDGSNFTLKIRSTKLEDSAMYFCASSEVSYQETQYFGPGTRLLVL.

This clonotype was seen ten or more times. The rearrangement joins TRBV5-1 to TRBJ2-2; 9 bases align to TRBD2. Looked up from germline, CDR1 is SGHRS and CDR2 is YFSETQ. Germline trimming cut 5 bases from V and 1 base from J; bases unmatched to any gene: 6. The CDR3 has 16 amino acids. CDR3 nucleotide sequence: TGCGCCAGCAGAAGAGGGACTAGCCAGAACACCGGGGAGCTGTTTTTT. Its protein is CASRRGTSQNTGELFF.

This clonotype was detected many times. V usage is TRBV5-4 and J usage is TRBJ1-4; 8 nucleotides align to TRBD1. The CDR3 is 16 amino acids. CDR1 and CDR2 from the germline V gene are SGHNT and YYREEE (reference sequence). The ends lost 3 bases at V and 8 bases at J; junction bases unmatched: 12. The CDR3, as DNA: TGTGCCAGCAGCTGGGGGGGACAGGATTTAGGAGAAAAACTGTTTTTT. Its translation is CASSWGGQDLGEKLFF.

This clonotype was counted ten times or more. An end of the junction does not agree with germline; a read error may underlie this. This chain joins TRBV5-1 and TRBJ2-5; D is ambiguous. The CDR3 spans 14 residues. Germline-derived CDR1 and CDR2 are SGHRS and YFSETQ. The CDR3 spells CASSLGGNQDTQYF. Here the CDR3 DNA reads TGCGCCAGCAGCTTGGGTGGAAACCAAGACACCCAGTACTTC.

This clonotype showed up many times. The chain employs TRBV18 and TRBJ2-5; 7 bases fit TRBD1. CDR1 and CDR2 (germline): KGHSH, LQKENI. Trimming at V came to 3 bases and at J to 3 bases, leaving 1 base not matched to a gene. The CDR3 loop spans 13 amino acids. CDR3 protein: CASSPDRKETQYF. The CDR3, as DNA: TGTGCCAGCTCACCGGACAGGAAAGAGACCCAGTACTTC.

This clonotype was counted many times. CDR3 amino acids: CASSTTGDNSPLHF. CDR3 nucleotide sequence: TGTGCCAGCAGCACGACAGGGGACAATTCACCCCTCCACTTT. This chain uses TRBV9 with TRBJ1-6; the match to TRBD1 covers 8 bases. Germline CDR1 SGDLS, CDR2 YYNGEE. V was clipped by 4 bases and J by 7 bases; unmatched bases: 4. The CDR3 spans 14 residues.

Details on this clonotype: A junction end diverges from the germline sequence, so it may reflect a read error. The chain couples TRBV10-3 to TRBJ2-3; TRBD2 aligns across 13 bases. This CDR3 contains 14 residues. Germline lookup yields CDR1 ENHRY and CDR2 SYGVKD. The CDR3 sequence is CAVSGTSGTDTQYF. The CDR3 nucleotides are TGTGCCGTCAGTGGGACTAGCGGGACGGATACGCAGTATTTT.

In regard to this clonotype: A much larger clone differs by one base, so this may be a read error. The V and J genes are TRBV6-2 or TRBV6-3 and TRBJ2-2; 8 nucleotides align to TRBD2. Looked up from germline, CDR1 is MNHEY and CDR2 is SVGEGT. V shed 6 bases, J shed 7 bases, and the junction held 13 bases outside the gene matches. The CDR3 length is 16 residues. The CDR3 loop reads CASRDTGGRIVGELFF. The CDR3 DNA sequence: TGTGCCAGCAGAGATACTGGCGGGAGGATCGTCGGGGAGCTGTTTTTT.

The rearrangement joins TRBV20-1 to TRBJ2-7, with D possibly matching TRBD1 (6 bases). Germline loops: CDR1 DFQATT, CDR2 SNEGSKA (reference sequence). Trimming pared 0 bases from V and 2 bases from J, leaving 17 bases between. The length of the CDR3 is 16 residues. The CDR3 DNA reads TGCAGTGCTAGAGATCCCCAGACAGGAAGGGCCTACGAGCAGTACTTC. Translated, it gives CSARDPQTGRAYEQYF.

This clonotype was counted ten times or more. One base away lies a much larger clone, so this may be a sequencing read error. The chain joins TRBV5-5 to TRBJ2-7; D is possibly TRBD1 (5 bases). The V and J ends lost 0 bases and 5 bases respectively, with 6 bases between them. The CDR3 has 12 amino acids. Per the germline V gene, CDR1 is SGHKS and CDR2 is YYEKEE (reference sequence). CDR3 DNA: TGTGCCAGCAGCTTGGCAGGGAACGAGCAGTACTTC. It encodes CASSLAGNEQYF. The full variable domain, completed using reference TRBV5-5 and TRBJ2-7, is DAGVTQSPTHLIKTRGQQVTLRCSPISGHKSVSWYQQVLGQGPQFIFQYYEKEERGRGNFPDRFSARQFPNYSSELNVNALLLGDSALYLCASSLAGNEQYFGPGTRLTVT.

This clonotype was counted at least ten times. The rearrangement links TRBV6-5 to TRBJ2-5; D unclear. From germline, CDR1 is MNHEY and CDR2 SVGAGI. The CDR3 totals 13 residues. The V end was cut by 3 bases, the J end by 1 base, with 6 bases between. The CDR3: CASSYPGQETQYF. The CDR3 DNA is TGTGCCAGCAGTTATCCGGGCCAAGAGACCCAGTACTTC.

This clonotype was found many times. The J gene is TRBJ2-1, the V gene TRBV7-2; TRBD2 matches 14 bases. Germline-derived CDR1 and CDR2 are SGHTA and FQGNSA. Unmatched junction bases numbered 5, after V lost 3 bases and J lost 7 bases. The CDR3 has 16 amino acids. CDR3 DNA: TGTGCCAGCAGCTTCCCGCGACTAGCGGGAGGGAATGAGCAGTTCTTC. Translated: CASSFPRLAGGNEQFF.

This chain joins TRBV20-1 and TRBJ1-6, with D unresolved. CDR1 is DFQATT, CDR2 SNEGSKA, per germline (reference sequence). There are 12 residues in the CDR3. Trimming pared 4 bases from V and 10 bases from J, leaving 11 bases between. DNA for the CDR3: TGCAGTGCTACCGGAGGTGGCTCACCCCTCCACTTT. Residues: CSATGGGSPLHF.

This clonotype appeared many times. The rearrangement uses TRBV11-2 and TRBJ1-2; no firm D call. CDR1 is SGHAT, CDR2 FQNNGV, per germline. The V gene lost 1 base and the J gene lost 2 bases, with 5 bases spanning the gap. CDR3 length equals 13 residues. CDR3 loop: CASSLGHNYGYTF. The CDR3 region has the DNA TGTGCCAGCAGCTTAGGACACAACTATGGCTACACCTTC.

The chain joins TRBV5-1 to TRBJ2-2; D is uncertain. Trimming removed 3 bases at V and 4 bases at J, with 13 bases between. Looked up from germline, CDR1 is SGHRS and CDR2 is YFSETQ. CDR3 length equals 15 residues. The CDR3 DNA reads TGCGCCAGCAGCTCCGACCCCTTAAGCACCGGGGAGCTGTTTTTT. Translated: CASSSDPLSTGELFF.